Listed below are T cell receptor beta chains from one sample, sequenced in a study of T cells after yellow fever vaccination. Via MiXCR, TCRdb re-called the 5' RACE reads, giving one row per CDR3 protein. The profile shows roughly 68,000 distinct CDR3 sequences, under 8% of them singletons. Here the sequenced sample was CD8+ T cells sorted from PBMCs, taken around 45 days after the first yellow fever vaccination. Every receptor here comes from a man younger than 35 who received the YFV17D yellow fever vaccine. Both conserved end residues are part of each CDR3. D genes are given only for firm matches. Size is omitted from some rows. Given values are once, few, many or a class for expanded clones.

.	TRBV6-2/TRBV6-3	TRBJ2-7	TRBD1	TGTGCCAGCAGTCACCTGGGACAGGCCTACGAGCAGTACTTC	CASSHLGQAYEQYF
many	TRBV7-9	TRBJ2-7	TRBD2	TGTGCCAGCAGCGATGGGACTAGCGGGACAAATACCTACGAGCAGTACTTC	CASSDGTSGTNTYEQYF
many	TRBV5-6	TRBJ2-3	TRBD1	TGTGCCAGCAGCCAGGGGGAGAATACGCAGTATTTT	CASSQGENTQYF
few	TRBV7-9	TRBJ2-3	.	TGTGCCAGCAGCTTAGTCGTGGGGGACACAGATACGCAGTATTTT	CASSLVVGDTDTQYF
many	TRBV7-6	TRBJ2-6	.	TGTGCCAGCAGTCCCTCACCTATGCTCGGGGCCAACGTCCTGACTTTC	CASSPSPMLGANVLTF
many	TRBV29-1	TRBJ2-2	.	TGCAGCGTTGATTGGGGTGCCGGGGAGCTGTTTTTT	CSVDWGAGELFF
many	TRBV12-3/TRBV12-4	TRBJ2-7	TRBD2	TGTGCCAGCAGTTTTCGGGACTACCAATACGAGCAGTACTTC	CASSFRDYQYEQYF
many	TRBV28	TRBJ2-5	TRBD1	TGTGCCAGCAGTTTGCACGACAGGGGGCGGGAGACCCAGTACTTC	CASSLHDRGRETQYF
many	TRBV7-9	TRBJ2-5	.	TGTGCCAGCAGGTCCGGGCCAGAGACCCAGTACTTC	CASRSGPETQYF
many	TRBV5-1	TRBJ2-3	.	TGCGCCAGCAGCTCGCTACGAATCACAGATACGCAGTATTTT	CASSSLRITDTQYF
many	TRBV5-1	TRBJ2-7	.	TGCGCCAGCAGCTCGGCCCCCCAGGACGAGCAGTACTTC	CASSSAPQDEQYF
many	TRBV2	TRBJ1-5	TRBD1	TGTGCCAGCATCGTAGGGGGCTCGAATCAGCCCCAGCATTTT	CASIVGGSNQPQHF
many	TRBV25-1	TRBJ2-6	.	TGTGCCAGCAGTGCCAGGACGGGGCCGGTCCTGACTTTC	CASSARTGPVLTF
many	TRBV30	TRBJ2-7	TRBD1	TGTGCCTGGAGTGCTTGGAAACTAGGGGGCGACGAGCAGTACTTC	CAWSAWKLGGDEQYF
many	TRBV7-8	TRBJ2-1	.	TGTGCCAGCAGCTTAGCGAGGGTCTCCTACAATGAGCAGTTCTTC	CASSLARVSYNEQFF
.	TRBV6-1	TRBJ1-5	.	TGTGCCAGCAGCTTCGAACCCCCAGGGGAAGGACAGCCCCAGCATTTT	CASSFEPPGEGQPQHF
many	TRBV29-1	TRBJ1-1	.	TGCAGCGTAATCGTTATGAACACTGAAGCTTTCTTT	CSVIVMNTEAFF
.	TRBV11-2	TRBJ2-5	TRBD2	TGTGCCAGCAGCTTAGTCCCTGGACTAGCGGGGGCGTCCCAAGAGACCCAGTACTTC	CASSLVPGLAGASQETQYF
many	TRBV9	TRBJ2-7	.	TGTGCCAGCAGCGTGGGGATAACCTACGAGCAGTACTTC	CASSVGITYEQYF
.	TRBV28	TRBJ1-5	.	TGTGCCAGCAGTTTTGAACAGTTATACCAGCCCCAGCATTTT	CASSFEQLYQPQHF
few	TRBV12-3/TRBV12-4	TRBJ1-5	.	TGTGCCAGCAGAGAAATGGACGGAGATCAGCCCCAGCATTTT	CASREMDGDQPQHF
few	TRBV5-4	TRBJ2-3	TRBD2	TGTGCCAGCAGCGGGAACTCTAGCGGGGGGGCCACAGATACGCAGTATTTT	CASSGNSSGGATDTQYF
.	TRBV29-1	TRBJ1-1	.	TGCAGCGTTGGGCATCCAAAAAGATTAGAAGCTTTCTTT	CSVGHPKRLEAFF
many	TRBV15	TRBJ2-1	TRBD1	TGTGCCACCAGCAAAGACAGGGTCCCCTACAATGAGCAGTTCTTC	CATSKDRVPYNEQFF
few	TRBV10-2	TRBJ2-7	TRBD1	TGCGCCAGCAGCCAGGGGACAGGATCCTACGAGCAGTACTTC	CASSQGTGSYEQYF
few	TRBV7-2	TRBJ2-7	.	TGTGCCAGCAGCTTACCCCCCTCCTACGAGCAGTACTTC	CASSLPPSYEQYF
many	TRBV20-1	TRBJ1-4	.	TGCAGACCCCCAGAGAGGGTCGGAAATGAAAAACTGTTTTTT	CRPPERVGNEKLFF
many	TRBV20-1	TRBJ2-5	TRBD1	TGCAGTGCTAGAGGACAGGGCTGGGAGACCCAGTACTTC	CSARGQGWETQYF
many	TRBV11-1	TRBJ2-5	.	TGTGCCAGCAGCTCCTGGACAGCCCAAGAGACCCAGTACTTC	CASSSWTAQETQYF
many	TRBV7-9	TRBJ2-2	TRBD1	TGTGCCAGCAGCTCGGGACAGGCGAACACCGGGGAGCTGTTTTTT	CASSSGQANTGELFF
many	TRBV5-1	TRBJ1-1	.	TGCGCCAGCAGCTTGGGACAGATAAACACTGAAGCTTTCTTT	CASSLGQINTEAFF
few	TRBV27	TRBJ1-4	.	TGTGCCAGCAGTCCCACCCTCACAGGTTATAATGAAAAACTGTTTTTT	CASSPTLTGYNEKLFF
many	TRBV12-3/TRBV12-4	TRBJ2-7	.	TGTGCCAGCAGTTGGCAGGGACTCTACGAGCAGTACTTC	CASSWQGLYEQYF
few	TRBV6-5	TRBJ2-1	TRBD2	TGTGCCAGCAGTTACGGGACTAGCGGGTACAATGAGCAGTTCTTC	CASSYGTSGYNEQFF
few	TRBV11-2	TRBJ2-3	.	TGTGCCAGCAGCTTATATGGGCGAACCCAGGACCCCACAGATACGCAGTATTTT	CASSLYGRTQDPTDTQYF
few	TRBV6-5	TRBJ2-3	.	TGTGCCAGCAGAAACGGACATACGCAGTATTTT	CASRNGHTQYF
many	TRBV7-8	TRBJ1-5	.	TGTGCCAGCAGCTTAGATGGCAGTCAAAATCAGCCCCAGCATTTT	CASSLDGSQNQPQHF
few	TRBV4-1	TRBJ2-7	.	TGCGCCAGCAGCCACCCAGTGGCGGGACTTAGAAGAGCTCTGCCGGTCGGGCAGTACTTC	CASSHPVAGLRRALPVGQYF
many	TRBV4-3	TRBJ1-3	.	TGCGCCAGCAGCCAATTTTCACAGGGAATAGTGGGGTCTGGAAACACCATATATTTT	CASSQFSQGIVGSGNTIYF
.	TRBV7-3	TRBJ2-7	.	TGTGCCAGCAGCTTAAGGTTACAGGGAAAACGAGACCGAAGCACCTACGAGCAGTACTTC	CASSLRLQGKRDRSTYEQYF
many	TRBV7-3	TRBJ2-1	.	TGTGCCAGCAGCTTTGGTTCAAGCTCCTACAATGAGCAGTTCTTC	CASSFGSSSYNEQFF
many	TRBV7-9	TRBJ2-1	TRBD1	TGTGCCAGCAGCTCTAGGCAGGGGGCTTCTGAGCAGTTCTTC	CASSSRQGASEQFF
.	TRBV4-3	TRBJ1-2	.	TGCGCCAGCAGCCAAGAGGAATGGGGGAGTAGCTATGGCTACACCTTC	CASSQEEWGSSYGYTF
.	TRBV27	TRBJ2-7	.	TGTGCCAGCAGACAAATAGACTACCGGGCCCTTCCCCACGAGCAGTACTTC	CASRQIDYRALPHEQYF
few	TRBV12-3/TRBV12-4	TRBJ1-2	.	TGTGCCAGCAGCCCCACAGGGCTGGCGAACGGCTACACCTTC	CASSPTGLANGYTF